The 26 T cell receptor beta chains below were found in one sample sequenced in a study of T cells in narcolepsy. Data came from immunoSEQ multiplex PCR; TCRdb stores just in-frame clones and leaves some out. The data contain tens of thousands of clones, approximately 86% of them singletons. The sequencing sample was made of CD45RA- memory CD4+ T cells from PBMCs. These receptors were obtained from a human donor with narcolepsy.

This chain links TRBV28 with TRBJ2-3; the D is unclear. The length of the CDR3 is 12 residues. V was shortened by 4 bases and J by 5 bases, with 7 bases between the two germline ends. CDR1 is MDHEN and CDR2 is SYDVKM in the germline V gene. This chain's CDR3 is CASSWSQDTQYF. CDR3 DNA: TGTGCCAGCAGTTGGTCCCAAGATACGCAGTATTTT.

The chain joins TRBV4-2 to TRBJ2-5; a possible D gene is TRBD1 (6 bases). V was trimmed by 0 bases and J by 11 bases, leaving 10 bases between them. CDR1 is LGHNA and CDR2 is YNFKEQ in the germline V gene. This CDR3 has 12 amino acids. The CDR3 spells CASSQDRQEQYF. Here the CDR3 DNA reads TGTGCCAGCAGCCAAGATCGACAGGAGCAGTACTTC.

The chain uses TRBV9 and TRBJ2-2; no clear D. Germline loops: CDR1 SGDLS, CDR2 YYNGEE. The CDR3 contains 14 residues. V gave up 2 bases and J gave up 5 bases, with 10 bases separating them. CDR3 region: CASSVHTTTGELFF. Here the CDR3 DNA reads TGTGCCAGCAGCGTCCATACTACGACCGGGGAGCTGTTTTTT.

V usage is TRBV9 and J usage is TRBJ1-2; 7 nucleotides match TRBD1. This CDR3 is 15 amino acids long. The V gene end was trimmed by 4 bases and the J gene end by 0 bases; junction bases not matched to a gene: 6. Germline CDR1 is SGDLS and CDR2 is YYNGEE. The CDR3 DNA reads TGTGCCAGCAGCCCCGGGACAGCAGCTAACTATGGCTACACCTTC. Translated: CASSPGTAANYGYTF.

The chain joins TRBV9 to TRBJ2-3; D gene uncertain. V was pared by 3 bases and J by 5 bases, with 10 bases between. The V gene's germline CDR1 is SGDLS and CDR2 YYNGEE. The CDR3 consists of 13 residues. The CDR3 nucleotides are TGTGCCAGCAGCGACGGCAGCCAAGATACGCAGTATTTT. Translating gives CASSDGSQDTQYF.

The chain carries TRBV19 and TRBJ1-5; 8 bases fit TRBD1. CDR1 is LNHDA and CDR2 is SQIVND in the germline V gene (reference sequence). The CDR3 consists of 16 residues. V trimming: 7 bases; J trimming: 6 bases; junction bases outside the gene matches: 14. CDR3 bases: TGTGCCAGTACCCGAGGACAGGGCCCTCCAGGTCAGCCCCAGCATTTT. Residues: CASTRGQGPPGQPQHF.

J is TRBJ1-5 and V is TRBV10-3; 9 bases match TRBD1. Trimming took 5 bases from V and 6 from J; bases not matched to a gene: 14. This CDR3 comprises 17 residues. Germline values: CDR1 ENHRY, CDR2 SYGVKD. The CDR3 region is CAISKDRGGLGGQPQHF. The DNA for the CDR3 is TGTGCCATCAGTAAGGACAGGGGCGGCCTGGGTGGTCAGCCCCAGCATTTT.

In this sample, this clone turned up a few times. The chain uses TRBV19 and TRBJ1-6; TRBD1 might be the D (6 bases). Between the trimmed V and J ends, which lost 9 bases and 9 bases, there was a span of 12 bases. The germline V gene encodes CDR1 LNHDA and CDR2 SQIVND (reference sequence). The CDR3 runs to 12 residues. As DNA, the CDR3 is TGTGCCAGCGGGGGGCGAATTTCACCCCTCCACTTT. It yields the protein CASGGRISPLHF.

This clone was counted once. The V call is TRBV11-2, the J call TRBJ1-6, with a tentative D call TRBD1 (6 bases). This CDR3 comprises 15 residues. V lost 5 bases and J 8 bases, leaving 16 bases between the germline ends. Germline CDR1 is SGHAT and CDR2 is FQNNGV. In nucleotides, the CDR3 is TGTGCCAGCAGCCCTCGGGGGGCGCGGGATTCACCCCTCCACTTT. Its translation is CASSPRGARDSPLHF.

A remark on this clone: Mismatch with germline at one junction end may stem from a read error. The chain couples TRBV11-3 to TRBJ1-4; a weak D match, TRBD1 (5 bases). Germline V CDR1 and CDR2: SGHNT, YENEEA. The CDR3 is 16 residues long. The CDR3 bases are TGTGCCAGCAGCCTAGAAGCAGGGCCGACTAATGAAAAACTGTTTTTT. Translated: CASSLEAGPTNEKLFF. The variable domain in full, with the rest retrieved from reference TRBV11-3 and TRBJ1-4, is EAGVVQSPRYKIIEKKQPVAFWCNPISGHNTLYWYLQNLGQGPELLIRYENEEAVDDSQLPKDRFSAERLKGVDSTLKIQPAELGDSAVYLCASSLEAGPTNEKLFFGSGTQLSVL.

CDR3 DNA sequence: TGTGCCAGCAGAGCCGGGACTAGCGGGCTCTATACGCAGTATTTT. Its translation: CASRAGTSGLYTQYF. V is TRBV6-4 and J is TRBJ2-3; TRBD2 matches 12 bases. CDR3 length: 15 residues. Germline CDR1 MRHNA, CDR2 SNTAGT. J was trimmed by 7 bases and V by 6 bases; bases with no gene match: 8.

Here the CDR3 DNA reads TGTGCCAGCAGCCCCCCCGCCTCCTACAATGAGCAGTTCTTC. Translated, it gives CASSPPASYNEQFF. The rearrangement joins TRBV11-3 to TRBJ2-1, with D unclear. CDR3 length: 14 residues. The germline V gene has CDR1 SGHNT and CDR2 YENEEA. V shed 5 bases and J shed 0 bases, with 8 bases lying between them.

V usage is TRBV7-8 and J usage is TRBJ2-1; no clear D. Trimming cost V 6 bases and J 7 bases, with 19 bases left between them. The CDR3 consists of 15 residues. Per the germline V gene, CDR1 is SGHVS and CDR2 is FQNEAQ. In DNA form, the CDR3 reads TGTGCCAGCAGGATTCTGGAACAATGGAAGAATGAGCAGTTCTTC. Translating gives CASRILEQWKNEQFF.

V usage is TRBV9 and J usage is TRBJ2-3; 7 bases line up with TRBD1. V lost 0 bases to trimming and J lost 6 bases; unmatched junction nucleotides: 4. CDR3 length equals 14 residues. Germline CDR1 is SGDLS and CDR2 is YYNGEE. The CDR3 spells CASSVDRGMDTQYF. CDR3 DNA sequence: TGTGCCAGCAGCGTAGACAGGGGCATGGATACGCAGTATTTT.

This clone was seen only a few times. This sequence joins TRBV14 and TRBJ2-1; no firm D call. The germline V gene has CDR1 SGHDN and CDR2 FVKESK. Trimming stripped 0 bases from V and 3 bases from J, with 12 bases between. The CDR3 is 16 residues long. As DNA, the CDR3 is TGTGCCAGCAGCCAAGATCTCTTCACCGTCTACAATGAGCAGTTCTTC. It encodes CASSQDLFTVYNEQFF.

This clone appeared once. The chain combines TRBV9 with TRBJ1-4; D unclear. Looked up from germline, CDR1 is SGDLS and CDR2 is YYNGEE. V lost 0 bases to trimming and J lost 8 bases, with 17 bases between them. The CDR3 covers 16 residues. The CDR3, as DNA: TGTGCCAGCAGCGTAGGAAGTGGGGTTGTAAGAGAAAAACTGTTTTTT. It specifies CASSVGSGVVREKLFF.

The CDR3 region has the DNA TGTGCCAGTAGTCCCCTCCGCCGCGATGAGCAGTTCTTC. Its protein product is CASSPLRRDEQFF. The chain uses TRBV19 and TRBJ2-1, with D hard to call. V was pared by 5 bases and J by 8 bases, with 13 bases between. The CDR3 consists of 13 residues. Germline V gene sequence: CDR1 LNHDA, CDR2 SQIVND (reference sequence). Full variable domain (outside the CDR3, taken from reference TRBV19 and TRBJ2-1): DGGITQSPKYLFRKEGQNVTLSCEQNLNHDAMYWYRQDPGQGLRLIYYSQIVNDFQKGDIAEGYSVSREKKESFPLTVTSAQKNPTAFYLCASSPLRRDEQFFGPGTRLTVL.

The chain recombines TRBV30 with TRBJ2-5; D is possibly TRBD1 or TRBD2 (5 bases each). V lost 6 bases to trimming and J lost 1 base, with 15 bases between them. Germline V CDR1 and CDR2: GTSNPN, SVGIG (reference sequence). This CDR3 spans 14 amino acids. CDR3 sequence: CACSIGAPQETQYF. CDR3 DNA: TGTGCCTGCTCTATCGGGGCCCCCCAAGAGACCCAGTACTTC.

The genes are TRBV7-2 and TRBJ1-5; the match to TRBD1 covers 9 bases. This CDR3 is built from 15 residues. V lost 1 base, J lost 9 bases, and 7 bases stayed unmatched. Germline V gene sequence: CDR1 SGHTA, CDR2 FQGNSA. CDR3 DNA sequence: TGTGCCAGCAGCTTAGACTCCGGGACAGGGACGCCCCAGCATTTT. It encodes CASSLDSGTGTPQHF.

The genes are TRBV7-9 and TRBJ2-2; 7 nucleotides line up with TRBD2. The germline V gene has CDR1 SEHNR and CDR2 FQNEAQ (reference sequence). The CDR3 has 15 amino acids. With 2 bases clipped from V and 0 bases from J, the junction kept 0 bases outside the gene matches. CDR3 DNA sequence: TGTGCCAGCAGCTTAAGCGGGGCGAACACCGGGGAGCTGTTTTTT. Residues: CASSLSGANTGELFF.

The genes are TRBV7-2 and TRBJ1-6; 7 nucleotides agree with TRBD1. The V gene end was trimmed by 5 bases and the J gene end by 10 bases; junction bases not matched to a gene: 11. Germline V gives CDR1 SGHTA, CDR2 FQGNSA. This CDR3 has 15 residues. The CDR3 here is CASSQQGQVGSPLHF. CDR3 DNA sequence: TGTGCCAGCAGCCAACAGGGGCAAGTTGGGTCACCCCTCCACTTT.

The V call is TRBV20-1, the J call TRBJ2-3; D perhaps matches TRBD2 (5 bases). The germline gives CDR1 DFQATT, CDR2 SNEGSKA (reference sequence). The CDR3 sequence is 11 residues long. Trimming pared 5 bases from V and 10 bases from J, leaving 13 bases between. The CDR3 loop is CSAPDWTAQYF. CDR3 in DNA: TGCAGTGCTCCTGACTGGACTGCGCAGTATTTT.

The chain is built from TRBV7-3 and TRBJ2-3, with D unclear. The CDR3 has 16 residues. Germline V lookup: CDR1 SGHTA, CDR2 FQGTGA. The V end was cut by 6 bases, the J end by 2 bases, with 18 bases between. CDR3 DNA sequence: TGTGCCAGCAGTAAATCGGGTGGCGGATCCACAGATACGCAGTATTTT. This gives the protein CASSKSGGGSTDTQYF.

In DNA, the CDR3 is TGTGCCAGCAGCCCGGGCCCGACTGGAGAGACCCAGTACTTC. It codes for CASSPGPTGETQYF. The genes are TRBV11-2 and TRBJ2-5; D gene unclear. The germline V gene has CDR1 SGHAT and CDR2 FQNNGV. V was shortened by 5 bases and J by 4 bases, with 14 bases between the two germline ends. This CDR3 region has 14 residues.

This chain links TRBV15 with TRBJ1-2, with TRBD1 identical over 9 bases. J was trimmed by 4 bases and V by 5 bases; bases with no gene match: 23. This CDR3 comprises 20 residues. CDR1 and CDR2 from the germline V gene are LNHNV and YYDKDF (reference sequence). The DNA for the CDR3 is TGTGCCACCAGCCCAACAGAGGTACGGACAGGGGCGCTAAGTGGCTATGGCTACACCTTC. Its translation is CATSPTEVRTGALSGYGYTF.

The rearrangement links TRBV9 to TRBJ1-1, with TRBD1 as a possible D gene (5 bases). Trimming shortened V by 4 bases and J by 1 base, and 11 bases separated the two germline ends. CDR3 length: 14 residues. The germline gives CDR1 SGDLS, CDR2 YYNGEE. The CDR3 DNA follows: TGTGCCAGCAGCCCGGGGGGTCAGAACACTGAAGCTTTCTTT. Protein: CASSPGGQNTEAFF.